This T cell receptor beta chain originates from a study of blood T cell repertoires in COVID-19. The wider study: From T cells, B-cell-depleted T cells, or PBMCs came the material, which was cDNA or gDNA.

The CDR3 extends over 14 amino acids. CDR1 and CDR2 from the germline V gene are LNHDA and SQIVND (reference sequence). Unmatched junction bases numbered 5, after V lost 5 bases and J lost 2 bases. Profiling relied on immunoSEQ multiplex PCR, and the TCRdb table lists in-frame clones only, not all of them. Here the sample spans roughly 190,000 clones, roughly 84% being singletons. Participant-given clinical history determined each cohort assignment. Those designated as exposed participants met a COVID-19 case within 2 weeks before study entry. The V call is TRBV19, the J call TRBJ2-7; 8 bases fit TRBD2. Source material: PBMCs or T cells enriched from blood (not recorded which). This sequence originates from a woman aged 30 to 39 who had been exposed to COVID-19. The CDR3 sequence is CASSAAGGPYEQYF. The CDR3 DNA is TGTGCCAGTAGTGCCGCGGGGGGACCCTACGAGCAGTACTTC.